This T cell receptor beta chain was found in a study of T cells in Graves' hyperthyroidism and ophthalmopathy. In germline, CDR1 is GTSNPN, CDR2 SVGIG (reference sequence). V lost 1 base and J lost 0, with 4 bases in between. The CDR3 runs 14 residues. The CDR3 regions of TCR beta were amplified from RNA transcripts. The primer set for the first-round RT-PCR of the TCR CDR3 was HTBI. TCRdb passed the multiplex PCR reads through MiXCR, listing each CDR3 protein once. Of more than 300,000 distinct CDR3 sequences listed, about 15% are singletons. This chain links TRBV30 with TRBJ1-6; D is unresolved. The specimen sequenced was blood. This TCR was sampled from a woman between 25 and 40 years old with Graves' hyperthyroidism. The CDR3 sequence: CAWSDSSYNSPLHF. CDR3 bases: TGTGCCTGGAGTGACAGCTCCTATAATTCACCCCTCCACTTT.